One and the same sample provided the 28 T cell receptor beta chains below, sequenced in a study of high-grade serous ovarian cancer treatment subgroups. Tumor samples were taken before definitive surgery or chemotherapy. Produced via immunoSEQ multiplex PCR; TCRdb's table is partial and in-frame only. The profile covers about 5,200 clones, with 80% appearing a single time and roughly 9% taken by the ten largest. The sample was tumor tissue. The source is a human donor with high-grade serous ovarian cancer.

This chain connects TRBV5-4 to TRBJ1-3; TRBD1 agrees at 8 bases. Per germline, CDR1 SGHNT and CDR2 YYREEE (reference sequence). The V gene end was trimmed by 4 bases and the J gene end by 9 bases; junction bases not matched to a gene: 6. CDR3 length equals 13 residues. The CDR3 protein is CASSPTGVATIYF. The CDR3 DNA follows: TGTGCCAGCAGCCCGACAGGGGTGGCCACCATATATTTT.

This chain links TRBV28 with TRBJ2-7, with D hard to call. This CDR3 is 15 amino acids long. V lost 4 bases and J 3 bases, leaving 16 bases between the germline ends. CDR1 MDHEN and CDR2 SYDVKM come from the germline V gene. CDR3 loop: CASSSQVHSLYEQYF. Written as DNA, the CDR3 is TGTGCCAGCAGTTCCCAGGTACACTCCCTCTACGAGCAGTACTTC.

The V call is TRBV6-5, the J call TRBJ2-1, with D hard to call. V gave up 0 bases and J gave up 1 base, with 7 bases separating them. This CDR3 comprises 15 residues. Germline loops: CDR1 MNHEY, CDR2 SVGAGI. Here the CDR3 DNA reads TGTGCCAGCAGTTACTCGGGGATTTCCTACAATGAGCAGTTCTTC. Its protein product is CASSYSGISYNEQFF.

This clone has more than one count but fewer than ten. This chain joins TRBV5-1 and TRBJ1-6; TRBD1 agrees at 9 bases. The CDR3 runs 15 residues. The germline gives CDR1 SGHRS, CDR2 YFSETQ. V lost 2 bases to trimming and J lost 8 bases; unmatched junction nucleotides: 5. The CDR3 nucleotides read TGCGCCAGCAGCTTATTGACAGGGGGGTATTCACCCCTCCACTTT. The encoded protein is CASSLLTGGYSPLHF.

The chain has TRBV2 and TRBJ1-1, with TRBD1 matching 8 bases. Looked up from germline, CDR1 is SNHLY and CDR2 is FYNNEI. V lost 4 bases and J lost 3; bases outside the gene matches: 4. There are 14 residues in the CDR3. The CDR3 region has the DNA TGTGCCAGCAGTGCGACAGGGGTCTACACTGAAGCTTTCTTT. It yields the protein CASSATGVYTEAFF.

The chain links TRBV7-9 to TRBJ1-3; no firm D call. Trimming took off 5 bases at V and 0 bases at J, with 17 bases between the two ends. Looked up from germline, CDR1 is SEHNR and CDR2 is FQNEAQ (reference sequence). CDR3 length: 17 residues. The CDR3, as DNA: TGTGCCAGCAGCCGAGGCCCGTCAGCCGGCTCTGGAAACACCATATATTTT. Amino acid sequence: CASSRGPSAGSGNTIYF. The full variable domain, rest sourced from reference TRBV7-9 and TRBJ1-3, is DTGVSQNPRHKITKRGQNVTFRCDPISEHNRLYWYRQTLGQGPEFLTYFQNEAQLEKSRLLSDRFSAERPKGSFSTLEIQRTEQGDSAMYLCASSRGPSAGSGNTIYFGEGSWLTVV.

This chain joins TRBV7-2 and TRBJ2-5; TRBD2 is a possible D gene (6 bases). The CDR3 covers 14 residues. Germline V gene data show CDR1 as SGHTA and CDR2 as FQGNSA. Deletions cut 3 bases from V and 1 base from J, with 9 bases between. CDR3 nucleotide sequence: TGTGCCAGCAGCTTCGCGCGGGGCCAAGAGACCCAGTACTTC. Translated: CASSFARGQETQYF. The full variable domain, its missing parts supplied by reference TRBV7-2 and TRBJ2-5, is GAGVSQSPSNKVTEKGKDVELRCDPISGHTALYWYRQSLGQGLEFLIYFQGNSAPDKSGLPSDRFSAERTGGSVSTLTIQRTQQEDSAVYLCASSFARGQETQYFGPGTRLLVL.

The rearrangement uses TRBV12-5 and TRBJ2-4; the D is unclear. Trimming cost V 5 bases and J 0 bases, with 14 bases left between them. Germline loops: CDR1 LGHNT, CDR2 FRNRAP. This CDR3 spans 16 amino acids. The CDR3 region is CASGPDGNLAKNIQYF. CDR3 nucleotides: TGTGCTAGTGGTCCGGACGGTAACCTAGCCAAAAACATTCAGTACTTC.

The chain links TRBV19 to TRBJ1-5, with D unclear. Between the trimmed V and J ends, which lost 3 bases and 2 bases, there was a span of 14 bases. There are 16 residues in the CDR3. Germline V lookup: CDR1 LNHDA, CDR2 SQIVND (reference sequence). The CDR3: CASSIRPREGNQPQHF. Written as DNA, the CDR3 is TGTGCCAGTAGTATCAGGCCAAGGGAGGGCAATCAGCCCCAGCATTTT.

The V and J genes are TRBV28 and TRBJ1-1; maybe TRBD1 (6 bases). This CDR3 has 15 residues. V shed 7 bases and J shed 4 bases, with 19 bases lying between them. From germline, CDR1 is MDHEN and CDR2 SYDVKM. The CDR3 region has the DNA TGTGCCAGCATCCCTTGGGGGGGGGCGAGCACTGAAGCTTTCTTT. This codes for CASIPWGGASTEAFF.

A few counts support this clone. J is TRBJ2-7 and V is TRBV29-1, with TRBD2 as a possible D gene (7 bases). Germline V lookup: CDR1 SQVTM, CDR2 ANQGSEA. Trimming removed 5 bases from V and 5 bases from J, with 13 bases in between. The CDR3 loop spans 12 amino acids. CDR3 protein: CSVSGGLDEQYF. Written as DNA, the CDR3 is TGCAGCGTTTCGGGGGGCTTGGACGAGCAGTACTTC.

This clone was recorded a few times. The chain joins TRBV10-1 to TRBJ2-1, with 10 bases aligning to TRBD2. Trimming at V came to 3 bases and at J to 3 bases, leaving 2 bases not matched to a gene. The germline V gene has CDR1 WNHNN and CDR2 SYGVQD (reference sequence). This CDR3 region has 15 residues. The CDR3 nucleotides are TGCGCCAGCAGTGACCTAGCGGGGGTCTACAATGAGCAGTTCTTC. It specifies CASSDLAGVYNEQFF.

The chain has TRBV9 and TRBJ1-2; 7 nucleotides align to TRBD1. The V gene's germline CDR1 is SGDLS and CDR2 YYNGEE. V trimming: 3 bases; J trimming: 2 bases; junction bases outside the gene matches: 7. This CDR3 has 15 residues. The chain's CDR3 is CASSAQGTANYGYTF. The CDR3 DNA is TGTGCCAGCAGCGCCCAGGGGACAGCCAACTATGGCTACACCTTC.

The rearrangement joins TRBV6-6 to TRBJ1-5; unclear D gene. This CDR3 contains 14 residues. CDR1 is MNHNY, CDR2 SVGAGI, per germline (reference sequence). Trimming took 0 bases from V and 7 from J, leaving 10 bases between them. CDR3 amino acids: CASSYSQPGQPQHF. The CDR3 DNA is TGTGCCAGCAGTTACTCCCAACCGGGGCAGCCCCAGCATTTT.

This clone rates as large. CDR3 coding DNA: TGTGCCAGCAGTTTGGACAGGGGAAGCCAGCCCCAGCATTTT. Translated: CASSLDRGSQPQHF. V gene TRBV27 combines with J gene TRBJ1-5, with 9 positions matching TRBD1. In germline, CDR1 is MNHEY, CDR2 SMNVEV (reference sequence). There are 14 residues in the CDR3. V trimming: 3 bases; J trimming: 7 bases; junction bases outside the gene matches: 4.

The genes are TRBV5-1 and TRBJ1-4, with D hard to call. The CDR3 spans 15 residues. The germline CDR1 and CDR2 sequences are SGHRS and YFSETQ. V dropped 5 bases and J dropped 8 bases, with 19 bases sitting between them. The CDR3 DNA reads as TGCGCCAGCAGACCGAGGGCGGAAATGACCGAAAAACTGTTTTTT. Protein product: CASRPRAEMTEKLFF.

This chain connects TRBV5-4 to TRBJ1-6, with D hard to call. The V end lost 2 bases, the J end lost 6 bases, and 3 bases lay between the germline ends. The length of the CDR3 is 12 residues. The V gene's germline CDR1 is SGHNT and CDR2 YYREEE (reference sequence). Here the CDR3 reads CASSFINSPLHF. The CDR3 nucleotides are TGTGCCAGCAGCTTTATTAATTCACCCCTCCACTTT.

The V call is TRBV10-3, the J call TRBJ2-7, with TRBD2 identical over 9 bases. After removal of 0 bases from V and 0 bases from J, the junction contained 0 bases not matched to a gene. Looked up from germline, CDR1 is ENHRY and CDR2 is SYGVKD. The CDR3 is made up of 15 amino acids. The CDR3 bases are TGTGCCATCAGTGAGTCGACTAGCGGCTCCTACGAGCAGTACTTC. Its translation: CAISESTSGSYEQYF.

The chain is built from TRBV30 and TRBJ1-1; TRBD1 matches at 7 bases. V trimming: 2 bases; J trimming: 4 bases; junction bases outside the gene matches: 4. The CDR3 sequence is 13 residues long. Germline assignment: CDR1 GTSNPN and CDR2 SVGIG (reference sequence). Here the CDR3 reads CAWSTGDGTEAFF. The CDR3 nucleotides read TGTGCCTGGAGTACAGGGGACGGCACTGAAGCTTTCTTT.

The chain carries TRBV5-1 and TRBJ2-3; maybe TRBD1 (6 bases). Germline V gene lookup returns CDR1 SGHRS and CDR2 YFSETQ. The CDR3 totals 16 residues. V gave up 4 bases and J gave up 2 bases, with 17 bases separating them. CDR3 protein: CASSPTGTPDTDTQYF. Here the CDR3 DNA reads TGCGCCAGCAGCCCCACCGGGACACCAGACACAGATACGCAGTATTTT.

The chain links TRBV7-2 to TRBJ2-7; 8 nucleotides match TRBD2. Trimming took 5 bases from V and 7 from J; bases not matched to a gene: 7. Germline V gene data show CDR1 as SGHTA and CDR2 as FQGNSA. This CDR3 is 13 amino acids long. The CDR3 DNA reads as TGTGCCAGCAGCACCCGGGGGGGGAGGGAGCAGTACTTC. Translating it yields CASSTRGGREQYF.

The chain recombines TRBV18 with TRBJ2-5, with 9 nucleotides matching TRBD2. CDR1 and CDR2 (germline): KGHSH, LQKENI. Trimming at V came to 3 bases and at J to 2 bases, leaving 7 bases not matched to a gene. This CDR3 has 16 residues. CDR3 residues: CASSPRLAELQETQYF. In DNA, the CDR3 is TGTGCCAGCTCACCTAGACTAGCGGAACTACAAGAGACCCAGTACTTC.

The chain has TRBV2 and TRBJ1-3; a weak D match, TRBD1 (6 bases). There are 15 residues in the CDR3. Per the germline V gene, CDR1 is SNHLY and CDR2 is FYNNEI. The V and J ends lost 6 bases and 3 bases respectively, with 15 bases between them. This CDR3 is CASSPNRAGGNTIYF. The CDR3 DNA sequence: TGTGCCAGCAGCCCCAACAGGGCGGGTGGAAACACCATATATTTT.

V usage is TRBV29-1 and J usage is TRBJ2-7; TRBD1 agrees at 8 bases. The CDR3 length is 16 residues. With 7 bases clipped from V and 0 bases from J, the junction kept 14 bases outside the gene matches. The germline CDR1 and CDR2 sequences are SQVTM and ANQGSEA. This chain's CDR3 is CSALNPRTGSSYEQYF. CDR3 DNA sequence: TGCAGCGCTTTAAACCCTCGGACAGGGAGCTCCTACGAGCAGTACTTC.

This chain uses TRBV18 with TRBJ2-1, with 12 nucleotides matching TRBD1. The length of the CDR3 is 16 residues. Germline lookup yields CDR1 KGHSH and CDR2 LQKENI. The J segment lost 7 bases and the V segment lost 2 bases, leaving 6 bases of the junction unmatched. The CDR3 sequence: CASSPRDRGRFNEQFF. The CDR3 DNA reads TGTGCCAGCTCACCAAGGGACAGGGGGCGTTTTAATGAGCAGTTCTTC. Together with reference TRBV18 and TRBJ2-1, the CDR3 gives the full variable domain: NAGVMQNPRHLVRRRGQEARLRCSPMKGHSHVYWYRQLPEEGLKFMVYLQKENIIDESGMPKERFSAEFPKEGPSILRIQQVVRGDSAAYFCASSPRDRGRFNEQFFGPGTRLTVL.

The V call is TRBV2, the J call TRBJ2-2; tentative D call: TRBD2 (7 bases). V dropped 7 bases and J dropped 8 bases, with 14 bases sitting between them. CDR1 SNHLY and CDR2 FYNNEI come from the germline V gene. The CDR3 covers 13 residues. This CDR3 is CASMGGRVGELFF. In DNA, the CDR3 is TGTGCCAGCATGGGGGGGCGAGTTGGGGAGCTGTTTTTT. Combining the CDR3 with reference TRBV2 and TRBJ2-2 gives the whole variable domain EPEVTQTPSHQVTQMGQEVILRCVPISNHLYFYWYRQILGQKVEFLVSFYNNEISEKSEIFDDQFSVERPDGSNFTLKIRSTKLEDSAMYFCASMGGRVGELFFGEGSRLTVL.

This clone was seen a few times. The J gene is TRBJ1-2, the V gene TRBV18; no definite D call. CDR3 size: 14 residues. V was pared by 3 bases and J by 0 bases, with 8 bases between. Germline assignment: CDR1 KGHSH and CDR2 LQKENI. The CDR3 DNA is TGTGCCAGCTCACCCTCGGGTTCTAACTATGGCTACACCTTC. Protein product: CASSPSGSNYGYTF.

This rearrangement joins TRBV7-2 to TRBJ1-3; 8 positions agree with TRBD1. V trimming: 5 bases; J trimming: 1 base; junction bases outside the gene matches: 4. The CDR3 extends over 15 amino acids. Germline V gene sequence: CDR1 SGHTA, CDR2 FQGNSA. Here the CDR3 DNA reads TGTGCCAGCAGCGGATACAGGGGGTCTGGAAACACCATATATTTT. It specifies CASSGYRGSGNTIYF.